The 27 T cell receptor beta chains listed next were all sequenced from one sample in a study of cytomegalovirus exposure and HLA in healthy donors. The PCR was carried out with 60 Vbeta primers and 13 Jbeta primers. The method was immunoSEQ multiplex PCR; TCRdb's version includes in-frame clones alone and lacks a portion of them. This table has 150,000 to 200,000 clones, around 87% appearing once. Sequencing was performed on PBMCs. These receptors came from a young woman in good health and CMV-seronegative.

The rearrangement joins TRBV11-2 to TRBJ2-7; 9 nucleotides align to TRBD1. Germline trimming cut 5 bases from V and 4 bases from J; bases unmatched to any gene: 6. The length of the CDR3 is 14 residues. Germline V lookup: CDR1 SGHAT, CDR2 FQNNGV. CDR3 DNA sequence: TGTGCCAGCAGCGCCGACAGGGGGATATACGAGCAGTACTTC. This sequence encodes CASSADRGIYEQYF.

The rearrangement links TRBV6-1 to TRBJ2-5; TRBD1 agrees at 12 bases. The closer fit of TRBJ2-7 to the DNA end suggests the J call may be wrong. The CDR3 has 15 amino acids. Germline CDR1 and CDR2: MNHNS and SASEGT. The CDR3 spells CASSAGTGGLYEQYF. Here the CDR3 DNA reads TGTGCCAGCAGTGCCGGGACAGGGGGCCTCTACGAGCAGTACTTC.

The J gene is TRBJ2-1, the V gene TRBV7-9; 10 bases line up with TRBD1. The germline V gene has CDR1 SEHNR and CDR2 FQNEAQ (reference sequence). V was clipped by 2 bases and J by 6 bases; unmatched bases: 10. The CDR3 loop spans 17 amino acids. In DNA, the CDR3 is TGTGCCAGCAGCTTAACGACAGGGGGCATTAAAGGCAATGAGCAGTTCTTC. Translated: CASSLTTGGIKGNEQFF.

The chain recombines TRBV5-4 with TRBJ2-3, with D tentatively TRBD2 (7 bases). The germline V gene encodes CDR1 SGHNT and CDR2 YYREEE (reference sequence). This CDR3 spans 16 amino acids. V lost 4 bases and J lost 5, with 20 bases in between. The CDR3 here is CASSQGNGGAVDTQYF. CDR3 bases: TGTGCCAGCAGCCAAGGGAATGGGGGGGCAGTAGATACGCAGTATTTT.

The V call is TRBV2, the J call TRBJ2-3; TRBD2 matches 11 bases. The germline V gene has CDR1 SNHLY and CDR2 FYNNEI. After removal of 5 bases from V and 0 bases from J, the junction contained 1 base not matched to a gene. The CDR3 covers 15 residues. The CDR3 DNA is TGTGCCAGCAGTCGACTAGCGGGGAGCACAGATACGCAGTATTTT. It encodes CASSRLAGSTDTQYF.

In DNA, the CDR3 is TGCGCCAGCAGCTTCGGGGACAGGGAAGGAAACACCATATATTTT. Its protein is CASSFGDREGNTIYF. J is TRBJ1-3 and V is TRBV5-1; TRBD1 matches at 9 bases. This CDR3 spans 15 amino acids. The V gene's germline CDR1 is SGHRS and CDR2 YFSETQ. With 2 bases clipped from V and 4 bases from J, the junction kept 4 bases outside the gene matches.

The V gene is TRBV5-6, the J gene TRBJ2-2; unclear D gene. The CDR3 covers 12 residues. V lost 6 bases and J lost 2, with 5 bases in between. CDR1 SGHDT and CDR2 YYEEEE come from the germline V gene. This CDR3 reads CASNSNTGELFF. The DNA for the CDR3 is TGTGCCAGCAATAGTAACACCGGGGAGCTGTTTTTT. The whole variable domain, filled in from reference TRBV5-6 and TRBJ2-2, reads DAGVTQSPTHLIKTRGQQVTLRCSPKSGHDTVSWYQQALGQGPQFIFQYYEEEERQRGNFPDRFSGHQFPNYSSELNVNALLLGDSALYLCASNSNTGELFFGEGSRLTVL.

The rearrangement links TRBV2 to TRBJ2-1, with 7 bases that match TRBD1. Germline assignment: CDR1 SNHLY and CDR2 FYNNEI. V lost 8 bases, J lost 10 bases, and 14 bases stayed unmatched. The CDR3 loop spans 14 amino acids. The CDR3 region has the DNA TGTGCCAGCGCCCCCAGGCCCGGGACAGCCGAGCAGTTCTTC. This codes for CASAPRPGTAEQFF.

This clone occurred a few times. The CDR3: CASSLAGPTSGRAFSVAGELFF. CDR3 in DNA: TGTGCCAGCAGCTTAGCCGGCCCTACTAGCGGGAGGGCCTTTTCCGTAGCCGGGGAGCTGTTTTTT. The chain links TRBV7-2 to TRBJ2-2; 13 bases line up with TRBD2. The CDR3 is 22 amino acids. CDR1 is SGHTA and CDR2 is FQGNSA in the germline V gene. V was clipped by 0 bases and J by 6 bases; unmatched bases: 19.

Concerning this clone: Different DNA sequences within this sample yield the same CDR3. The chain uses TRBV18 and TRBJ1-2, with D uncertain. The CDR3 is made up of 13 amino acids. Germline V gene data show CDR1 as KGHSH and CDR2 as LQKENI. V dropped 2 bases and J dropped 3 bases, with 7 bases sitting between them. CDR3 sequence: CASSPGEDYGYTF. CDR3 DNA sequence: TGTGCCAGCTCACCAGGGGAGGACTATGGCTACACCTTC.

V is TRBV6-1 and J is TRBJ2-3; TRBD2 might be the D (7 bases). Trimming took off 11 bases at V and 4 bases at J, with 19 bases between the two ends. This CDR3 spans 14 amino acids. Germline CDR1 is MNHNS and CDR2 is SASEGT. As DNA, the CDR3 is TGTGCCCTCGAGGGGGGGGGACCCCCAGATACGCAGTATTTT. Its translation is CALEGGGPPDTQYF.

The chain is built from TRBV9 and TRBJ2-3; the D is unclear. V was clipped by 4 bases and J by 2 bases, with 11 bases between them. This CDR3 spans 14 amino acids. Germline CDR1 SGDLS, CDR2 YYNGEE. CDR3 in amino acids: CASSSRVPTDTQYF. CDR3 in DNA: TGTGCCAGCAGCTCCCGAGTCCCCACAGATACGCAGTATTTT.

This clone was picked up one time. The chain combines TRBV7-9 with TRBJ2-3; 8 bases align to TRBD2. Germline CDR1 SEHNR, CDR2 FQNEAQ (reference sequence). V was pared by 2 bases and J by 2 bases, with 3 bases of the junction left unmatched. The CDR3 has 15 amino acids. DNA for the CDR3: TGTGCCAGCAGCTTAAAAGCGGGAGACACAGATACGCAGTATTTT. It codes for CASSLKAGDTDTQYF.

This clone was seen a few times. V is TRBV11-2 and J is TRBJ2-7; the match to TRBD2 covers 10 bases. The CDR3 covers 15 residues. Germline CDR1 SGHAT, CDR2 FQNNGV. V was pared by 0 bases and J by 4 bases, with 3 bases of the junction left unmatched. CDR3 DNA: TGTGCCAGCAGCTTAGAAGCGGGGGGGATTTACGAGCAGTACTTC. Its translation is CASSLEAGGIYEQYF. The whole variable domain, filled in from reference TRBV11-2 and TRBJ2-7, reads EAGVAQSPRYKIIEKRQSVAFWCNPISGHATLYWYQQILGQGPKLLIQFQNNGVVDDSQLPKDRFSAERLKGVDSTLKIQPAKLEDSAVYLCASSLEAGGIYEQYFGPGTRLTVT.

The chain employs TRBV5-1 and TRBJ1-3; tentatively, D is TRBD1 (6 bases). V lost 4 bases to trimming and J lost 2 bases, with 13 bases between them. In germline, CDR1 is SGHRS, CDR2 YFSETQ. CDR3 length: 15 residues. The CDR3 region has the DNA TGCGCCAGCAGCAACAGGGAAGGAGCTGGAAACACCATATATTTT. Translated, it gives CASSNREGAGNTIYF. The variable domain in full, with the rest retrieved from reference TRBV5-1 and TRBJ1-3, is KAGVTQTPRYLIKTRGQQVTLSCSPISGHRSVSWYQQTPGQGLQFLFEYFSETQRNKGNFPGRFSGRQFSNSRSEMNVSTLELGDSALYLCASSNREGAGNTIYFGEGSWLTVV.

The J gene is TRBJ2-1, the V gene TRBV10-3; D is possibly TRBD2 (5 bases). This CDR3 has 13 residues. V lost 8 bases to trimming and J lost 5 bases, with 13 bases between them. Looked up from germline, CDR1 is ENHRY and CDR2 is SYGVKD. This CDR3 is CAISSPRDNEQFF. The CDR3 DNA reads TGTGCCATCTCTAGCCCTCGTGACAATGAGCAGTTCTTC.

This chain connects TRBV5-4 to TRBJ1-2; 7 bases match TRBD1. CDR1 is SGHNT and CDR2 is YYREEE in the germline V gene (reference sequence). V gave up 4 bases and J gave up 2 bases; unmatched junction bases: 2. The CDR3 is 13 amino acids. In nucleotides, the CDR3 is TGTGCCAGCAGCGGGACAGCGAACTATGGCTACACCTTC. Residues: CASSGTANYGYTF.

The gene calls are TRBV2 and TRBJ2-7, with D tentatively TRBD1 (6 bases). V lost 6 bases to trimming and J lost 0 bases, with 15 bases between them. Germline V CDR1 and CDR2: SNHLY, FYNNEI. There are 15 residues in the CDR3. The CDR3 spells CASSVQGTSSYEQYF. As DNA, the CDR3 is TGTGCCAGCAGCGTACAGGGTACGAGCTCCTACGAGCAGTACTTC.

This sequence joins TRBV5-5 and TRBJ1-1; TRBD1 agrees at 9 bases. The ends lost 1 base at V and 5 bases at J; junction bases unmatched: 6. The length of the CDR3 is 15 residues. Germline CDR1 SGHKS, CDR2 YYEKEE (reference sequence). CDR3 sequence reads: CASSLYPDRGTEAFF. The CDR3 nucleotides read TGTGCCAGCAGCTTGTACCCGGACAGGGGAACTGAAGCTTTCTTT.

The chain links TRBV4-2 to TRBJ2-1, with 7 nucleotides matching TRBD2. Germline loops: CDR1 LGHNA, CDR2 YNFKEQ. This CDR3 spans 15 amino acids. The ends lost 1 base at V and 2 bases at J; junction bases unmatched: 2. The CDR3 sequence is CASSQGSGPYNEQFF. DNA for the CDR3: TGTGCCAGCAGCCAAGGTAGCGGGCCCTACAATGAGCAGTTCTTC.

The rearrangement joins TRBV28 to TRBJ2-7; 8 nucleotides line up with TRBD1. V was clipped by 9 bases and J by 0 bases; unmatched bases: 10. This CDR3 has 15 amino acids. Germline-derived CDR1 and CDR2 are MDHEN and SYDVKM. The CDR3 DNA follows: TGTGCCAGTTCGAACTTAGGACAGGGCTCCTACGAGCAGTACTTC. This codes for CASSNLGQGSYEQYF.

The chain recombines TRBV28 with TRBJ2-7; TRBD1 matches 9 bases. Trimming removed 6 bases from V and 2 bases from J; junction bases left unmatched: 8. Per the germline V gene, CDR1 is MDHEN and CDR2 is SYDVKM. The CDR3 length is 15 residues. This CDR3 reads CASRADGTGPYEQYF. The CDR3 bases are TGTGCCAGCAGGGCTGACGGGACAGGGCCCTACGAGCAGTACTTC.

The J gene is TRBJ1-2, the V gene TRBV19, with 10 positions matching TRBD1. After removal of 8 bases from V and 0 bases from J, the junction contained 6 bases not matched to a gene. Germline V gene sequence: CDR1 LNHDA, CDR2 SQIVND (reference sequence). The CDR3 has 15 amino acids. CDR3 region: CASLDRGGTNYGYTF. The DNA of the CDR3 is TGTGCCAGTCTGGACAGGGGGGGAACTAACTATGGCTACACCTTC. The full variable domain, in which reference TRBV19 and TRBJ1-2 provide the parts outside the CDR3, is DGGITQSPKYLFRKEGQNVTLSCEQNLNHDAMYWYRQDPGQGLRLIYYSQIVNDFQKGDIAEGYSVSREKKESFPLTVTSAQKNPTAFYLCASLDRGGTNYGYTFGSGTRLTVV.

This clone occurred once. The chain has TRBV4-2 and TRBJ2-1; weak D call: TRBD2 (6 bases). Germline values: CDR1 LGHNA, CDR2 YNFKEQ. The CDR3 contains 18 residues. V dropped 0 bases and J dropped 4 bases, with 19 bases sitting between them. CDR3 loop: CASSQDTNRGGKYNEQFF. CDR3 coding DNA: TGTGCCAGCAGCCAAGACACCAACCGGGGCGGGAAATACAATGAGCAGTTCTTC.

A note on this clone: One end of the junction does not line up with germline, which may come from a read error. This chain uses TRBV7-7 with TRBJ2-5, with TRBD2 as a possible D gene (6 bases). The CDR3 covers 15 residues. Germline CDR1 SSHAT, CDR2 FNYEAQ (reference sequence). CDR3 loop: CASSLGGTAQETQYF. CDR3 bases: TGTGCTAGCAGCTTAGGCGGGACGGCGCAAGAGACCCAGTACTTC.

This clone was counted once. The rearrangement links TRBV19 to TRBJ2-1; TRBD1 matches at 11 bases. This CDR3 spans 15 amino acids. CDR1 and CDR2 (germline): LNHDA, SQIVND (reference sequence). The V segment lost 3 bases and the J segment 5 bases; nucleotides outside the gene matches: 3. This CDR3 is CASSMDRGLNNEQFF. The CDR3 nucleotides are TGTGCCAGTAGTATGGACAGGGGGCTTAACAATGAGCAGTTCTTC.

V gene TRBV2 combines with J gene TRBJ2-1; TRBD1 aligns across 10 bases. The junction had 10 bases not matched to a gene; V was cut back by 4 bases and J by 1 base. This CDR3 is 18 amino acids long. Germline loops: CDR1 SNHLY, CDR2 FYNNEI. The CDR3 region is CASSVVDRGRRSYNEQFF. CDR3 DNA: TGTGCCAGCAGTGTGGTTGACAGGGGGCGTCGTTCCTACAATGAGCAGTTCTTC.